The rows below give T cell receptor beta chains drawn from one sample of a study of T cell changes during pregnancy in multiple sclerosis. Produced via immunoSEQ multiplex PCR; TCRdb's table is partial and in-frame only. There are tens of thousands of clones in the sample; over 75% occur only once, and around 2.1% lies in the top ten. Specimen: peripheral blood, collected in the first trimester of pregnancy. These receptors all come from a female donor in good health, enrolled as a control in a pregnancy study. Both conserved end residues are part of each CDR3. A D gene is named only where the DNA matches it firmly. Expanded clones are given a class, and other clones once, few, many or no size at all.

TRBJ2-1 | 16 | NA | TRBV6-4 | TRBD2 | TGTGCCAGCAGCCCAAAGGGGACTAGCGGTAGCTATGAGCAGTTCTTC | CASSPKGTSGSYEQFF
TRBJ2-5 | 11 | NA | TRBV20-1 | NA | TGCAGTGCCGGGCGGGGAGAGACCCAGTACTTC | CSAGRGETQYF
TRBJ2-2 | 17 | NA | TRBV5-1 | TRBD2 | TGCGCCAGCACCCGGTCTAGCGGGGGGACGAACACCGGGGAGCTGTTTTTT | CASTRSSGGTNTGELFF
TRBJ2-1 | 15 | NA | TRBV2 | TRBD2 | TGTGCCAGCAGTCCCTTAGCGGGAGTAGTTAATGAGCAGTTCTTC | CASSPLAGVVNEQFF
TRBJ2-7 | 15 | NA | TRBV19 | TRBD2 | TGTGCCAGTAGTGCTGTAGCGGGAGCGACCTACGAGCAGTACTTC | CASSAVAGATYEQYF
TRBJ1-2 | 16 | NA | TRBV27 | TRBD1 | TGTGCCAGCAGGAGAAACGACAGGGGGTCTAACTATGGCTACACCTTC | CASRRNDRGSNYGYTF
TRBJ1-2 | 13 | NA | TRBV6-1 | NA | TGTGCCAGCAGTGAAATCCTGGGGCGAGGCTACACCTTC | CASSEILGRGYTF
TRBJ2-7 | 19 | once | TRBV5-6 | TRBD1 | TGTGCCAGCAGCGCCCCGGGACAGGGGGCTAATGACCCCGCCCCCGAGCAGTACTTC | CASSAPGQGANDPAPEQYF
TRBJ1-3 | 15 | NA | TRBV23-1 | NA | TGCGCCAGCACCCGGGGAGGAGGGTCTGGAAACACCATATATTTT | CASTRGGGSGNTIYF
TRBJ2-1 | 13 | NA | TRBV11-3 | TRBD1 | TGTGCCAGCAGCTTAGCAGGGGGCCATGAGCAGTTCTTC | CASSLAGGHEQFF
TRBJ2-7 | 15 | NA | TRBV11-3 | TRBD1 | TGTGCCAGCAGCTCGCAGGGGACAGGGGCCTACGAGCAGTACTTC | CASSSQGTGAYEQYF
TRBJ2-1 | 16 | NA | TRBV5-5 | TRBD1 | TGTGCCAGCAGCTTGGCCAAGGGGGCTACCCCCAATGAGCAGTTCTTC | CASSLAKGATPNEQFF
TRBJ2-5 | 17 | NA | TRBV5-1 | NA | TGCGCCAGCAGCTTGGCCAGGTCGAGCGGCTGGGAAGAGACCCAGTACTTC | CASSLARSSGWEETQYF
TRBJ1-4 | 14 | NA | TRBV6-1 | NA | TGTGCCAGCAGCGAACATTCAACTAATGAAAAACTGTTTTTT | CASSEHSTNEKLFF
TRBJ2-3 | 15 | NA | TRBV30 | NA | TGTGCCTGGACCGTGGCCCGGGGAGGCTCAGATACGCAGTATTTT | CAWTVARGGSDTQYF
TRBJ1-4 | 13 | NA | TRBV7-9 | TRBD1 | TGTGCCACCCGGGACAGGGACTATGAAAAACTGTTTTTT | CATRDRDYEKLFF
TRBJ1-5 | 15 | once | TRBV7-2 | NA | TGTGCCAGCAGCCCTAGAGGGTTCGGCAATCAGCCCCAGCATTTT | CASSPRGFGNQPQHF
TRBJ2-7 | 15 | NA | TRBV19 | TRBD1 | TGTGCCAGTAGTAGAGACAGGGATGCTTTCTACGAGCAGTACTTC | CASSRDRDAFYEQYF
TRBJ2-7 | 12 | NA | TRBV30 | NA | TGTGCCTGGATGGGGAGTTTAATCGAGCAGTACTTC | CAWMGSLIEQYF
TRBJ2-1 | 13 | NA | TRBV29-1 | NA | TGCAGCGTTGTGGGGACTGCCTACAATGAGCAGTTCTTC | CSVVGTAYNEQFF
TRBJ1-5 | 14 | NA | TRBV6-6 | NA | TGTGCCAGCAGTTACGAGGGCCGCAATCAGCCCCAGCATTTT | CASSYEGRNQPQHF
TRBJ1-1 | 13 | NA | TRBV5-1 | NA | TGCGCCAGCAGGTCCTGGGGGGACACTGAAGCTTTCTTT | CASRSWGDTEAFF
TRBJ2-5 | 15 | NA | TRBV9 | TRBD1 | TGTGCCAGCAGCGTAGGGGGGACAGGCCAAGAGACCCAGTACTTC | CASSVGGTGQETQYF
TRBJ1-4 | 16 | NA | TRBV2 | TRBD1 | TGTGCCAGTAGGGTGGGACAGGGGGCAACTAATGAAAAACTGTTTTTT | CASRVGQGATNEKLFF
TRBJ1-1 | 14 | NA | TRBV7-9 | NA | TGTGCCAGCACCCTATTCGGGACAAACACTGAAGCTTTCTTT | CASTLFGTNTEAFF
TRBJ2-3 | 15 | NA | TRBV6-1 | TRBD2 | TGTGCCAGCAGTGAAACTAGCGGGACCACAGATACGCAGTATTTT | CASSETSGTTDTQYF
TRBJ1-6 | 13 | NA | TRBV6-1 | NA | TGTGCCAGCAGCGGAAATGTAGGGGGTCCCCTCCACTTT | CASSGNVGGPLHF
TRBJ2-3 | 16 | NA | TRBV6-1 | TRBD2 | TGTGCCAGCAGTGGATTACTAGCGGGTAGCACAGATACGCAGTATTTT | CASSGLLAGSTDTQYF
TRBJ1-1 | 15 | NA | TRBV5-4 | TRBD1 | TGTGCCAGCAGCACTCCGGGACAGGGGCACACTGAAGCTTTCTTT | CASSTPGQGHTEAFF
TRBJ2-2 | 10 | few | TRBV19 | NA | TGTGCCACTTTCGGCGGGGAGCTGTTTTTT | CATFGGELFF
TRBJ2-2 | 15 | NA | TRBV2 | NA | TGTGCCAGCAGTGGCGGGCAGGCGAACACCGGGGAGCTGTTTTTT | CASSGGQANTGELFF
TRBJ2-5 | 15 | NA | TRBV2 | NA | TGTGCCAGCAGTCCAAAGGGGCCCTACCCTGAGACCCAGTACTTC | CASSPKGPYPETQYF
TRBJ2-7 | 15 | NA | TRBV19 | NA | TGTGCCAGTAGTATGGGTAGCGGTCGAAACTACGAGCAGTACTTC | CASSMGSGRNYEQYF
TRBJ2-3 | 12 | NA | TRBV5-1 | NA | TGCGCCAGCAGCTTGGCAGGAGATACGCAGTATTTT | CASSLAGDTQYF
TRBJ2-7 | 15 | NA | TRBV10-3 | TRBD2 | TGTGCCATCAGTCTGCAACTAGCGGGATCTGGCGAGCAGTACTTC | CAISLQLAGSGEQYF
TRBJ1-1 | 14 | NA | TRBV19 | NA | TGTGCCAGTAGCCTACCTGGCGGGAACACTGAAGCTTTCTTT | CASSLPGGNTEAFF
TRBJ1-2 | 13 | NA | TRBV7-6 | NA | TGTGCCAGCAGCTCCACAGGGAACTATGGCTACACCTTC | CASSSTGNYGYTF
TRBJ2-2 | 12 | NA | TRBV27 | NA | TGTGCCAGCAGTTTGGCAGCCGGGGAGCTGTTTTTT | CASSLAAGELFF
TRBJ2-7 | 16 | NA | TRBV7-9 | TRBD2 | TGTGCCAGCAACACTGGACTAAGCGGGAGGGGGTACGAGCAGTACTTC | CASNTGLSGRGYEQYF
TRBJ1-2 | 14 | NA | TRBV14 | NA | TGTGCCAGCAGCCACGTACAGGGCCACTATGGCTACACCTTC | CASSHVQGHYGYTF
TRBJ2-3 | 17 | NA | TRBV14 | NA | TGTGCCAGCAGCTTCCATGGCGGGGGCCCAAGCACAGATACGCAGTATTTT | CASSFHGGGPSTDTQYF
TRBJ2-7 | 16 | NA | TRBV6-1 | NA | TGTGCCAGCAGTGCCGCCTCCGGGACACTAACCTACGAGCAGTACTTC | CASSAASGTLTYEQYF
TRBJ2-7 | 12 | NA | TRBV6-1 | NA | TGTGCCAGCGAATTTGGCGGCCACGAGCAGTACTTC | CASEFGGHEQYF
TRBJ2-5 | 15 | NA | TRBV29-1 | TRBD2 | TGCAGCGTCGCGTCCGGGACTAGCGGCGAAGAGACCCAGTACTTC | CSVASGTSGEETQYF
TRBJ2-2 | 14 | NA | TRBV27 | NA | TGTGCCAGCACCAGTAGCGACTATCGCGGGGAGCTGTTTTTT | CASTSSDYRGELFF
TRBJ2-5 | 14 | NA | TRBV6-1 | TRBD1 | TGTGCCAGCATTCCGACAGGGCCCCAAGAGACCCAGTACTTC | CASIPTGPQETQYF
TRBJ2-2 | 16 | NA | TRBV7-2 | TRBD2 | TGTGCCAGCAGTTCCCTTAGACTAGCGGGAGGCGGGGAGCTGTTTTTT | CASSSLRLAGGGELFF
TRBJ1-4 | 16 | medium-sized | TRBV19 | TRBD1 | TGTGCCAGTTCGCCGGGACAGGGTGGAACTAATGAAAAACTGTTTTTT | CASSPGQGGTNEKLFF
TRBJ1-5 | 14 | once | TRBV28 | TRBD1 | TGTGCCAGCAGACAAGGGGGCAACAATCAGCCCCAGCATTTT | CASRQGGNNQPQHF
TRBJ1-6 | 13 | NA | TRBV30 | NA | TGTGCCTGGAACGGAGGGATCGGATCACCCCTCCACTTT | CAWNGGIGSPLHF
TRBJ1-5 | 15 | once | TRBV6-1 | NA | TGTGCCAGCAGTGAAGTTCGGGGAGGCAATCAGCCCCAGCATTTT | CASSEVRGGNQPQHF
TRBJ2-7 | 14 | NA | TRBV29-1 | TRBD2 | TGCAGCGTTCTCGGGGGACTAGCGGGGCACGAGCAGTACTTC | CSVLGGLAGHEQYF
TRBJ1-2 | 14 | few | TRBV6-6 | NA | TGTGCCAGCAGTTACGATGCAATCGGCTATGGCTACACCTTC | CASSYDAIGYGYTF
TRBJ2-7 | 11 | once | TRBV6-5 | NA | TGTGCCAGCAGCCCTGCCTACGAGCAGTACTTC | CASSPAYEQYF
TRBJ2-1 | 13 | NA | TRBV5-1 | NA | TGCGCCAGCAGCCCCCTTGGCGGTAATGAGCAGTTCTTC | CASSPLGGNEQFF
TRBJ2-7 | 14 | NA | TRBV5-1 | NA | TGCGCCAGCAGCTTGGATCCCGGTGTTGGCGAGCAGTACTTC | CASSLDPGVGEQYF